This TCR beta chain emerged from a study of blood T cell repertoires in COVID-19 (dated by TCRdb to about 2020). Broadly, across the study: Samples from collaborators originated in the United States, Italy and Spain and spanned both the acute and convalescent phases of COVID-19. A de-identified subject ID, COVID-19 status, age in years and sex were almost always included in the sample metadata. The dataset comprised deeply sampled blood TCRbeta repertoires from subjects exposed to, actively infected with, or recovered from COVID-19. The repertoires were made available in a free public database intended to serve as a resource for research on the immune response to SARS-CoV-2. The samples were drawn from the first 160 participants of the ongoing ImmuneRACE study and from 1,200 or so subjects provided by 6 global collaborators. Where HLA class I and class II types were available, the types were taken from metadata supplied by the sample provider, not from assay-based typing. The prospective study material was composed of cDNA or gDNA derived from T cells, B-cell-depleted T cells, or PBMCs. Study-level results and caveats: The amount of clinical and demographic metadata varied by source and participant and was provided uncurated.

Concerning this clone: The antigen it binds to is not known. One base away there is no much larger clone; base qualities are not given.

Whole blood was collected in K2EDTA tubes by collaborating institutions according to the institutions' own protocols. For TCRbeta analysis, collaborator samples were shipped as frozen whole blood, as isolated PBMCs, or as DNA extracted from either sample type. V and J lose 3 bases and 2 bases, and a span of 14 bases separates them. The germline V gene (reference sequence) gives CDR1 as GTSNPN and CDR2 as SVGIG. Reading from cysteine to phenylalanine, the CDR3 counts 15 amino acids. The read is trimmed to its CDR3 DNA, 45 bases read in frame from base 1. TCRbeta CDR3 regions were amplified from genomic DNA using the immunoSEQ Assay, a bias-controlled multiplex PCR. The authors' analysis ran thus. Within the assay, amplification of reference gene primers was used to estimate how many nucleated cells each sample contained. To quantify the absolute abundance of each unique TCRbeta CDR3 rearrangement, sequence reads were collapsed and filtered. For each sample, productive Simpson clonality was calculated as the square root of Simpson's diversity index across productive rearrangements. Imported from immuneACCESS, the table was reduced by TCRdb to in-frame sequences with V and J called. These copies leave out some clones; in studies compared against another copy, an unresolved V gene accounts for under half, and the cause of the remainder is not known. V and J calls and clone size are those listed in that table; D and trimming were worked out from the DNA. In all, the sample holds roughly 250,000 clones, and roughly 82% of those were seen once. The ten largest clones take up roughly 4.7% of the sample.

This receptor chain uses TRBV30 and TRBJ1-3; TRBD1 could be the D gene, as 5 bases match. Sequencing was carried out using peripheral blood. The sequence was obtained from a woman aged 70-85 years with acute or convalescent COVID-19. Read as DNA, the sequence is TGTGCCTGGAGACTTATGGGGCAGGCTGGAAACACCATATATTTT. Protein translation: CAWRLMGQAGNTIYF.